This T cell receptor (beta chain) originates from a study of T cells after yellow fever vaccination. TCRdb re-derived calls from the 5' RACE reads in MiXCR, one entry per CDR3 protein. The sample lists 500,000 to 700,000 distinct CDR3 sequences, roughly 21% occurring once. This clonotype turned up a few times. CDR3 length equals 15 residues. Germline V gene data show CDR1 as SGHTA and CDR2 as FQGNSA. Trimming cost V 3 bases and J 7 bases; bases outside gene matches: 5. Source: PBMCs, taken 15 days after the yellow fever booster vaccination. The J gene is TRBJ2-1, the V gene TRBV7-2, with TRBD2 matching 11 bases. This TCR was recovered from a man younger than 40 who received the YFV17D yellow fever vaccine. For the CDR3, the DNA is TGTGCCAGCAGCTTCGCGACTAGCGGGGATAATGAGCAGTTCTTC. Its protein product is CASSFATSGDNEQFF.